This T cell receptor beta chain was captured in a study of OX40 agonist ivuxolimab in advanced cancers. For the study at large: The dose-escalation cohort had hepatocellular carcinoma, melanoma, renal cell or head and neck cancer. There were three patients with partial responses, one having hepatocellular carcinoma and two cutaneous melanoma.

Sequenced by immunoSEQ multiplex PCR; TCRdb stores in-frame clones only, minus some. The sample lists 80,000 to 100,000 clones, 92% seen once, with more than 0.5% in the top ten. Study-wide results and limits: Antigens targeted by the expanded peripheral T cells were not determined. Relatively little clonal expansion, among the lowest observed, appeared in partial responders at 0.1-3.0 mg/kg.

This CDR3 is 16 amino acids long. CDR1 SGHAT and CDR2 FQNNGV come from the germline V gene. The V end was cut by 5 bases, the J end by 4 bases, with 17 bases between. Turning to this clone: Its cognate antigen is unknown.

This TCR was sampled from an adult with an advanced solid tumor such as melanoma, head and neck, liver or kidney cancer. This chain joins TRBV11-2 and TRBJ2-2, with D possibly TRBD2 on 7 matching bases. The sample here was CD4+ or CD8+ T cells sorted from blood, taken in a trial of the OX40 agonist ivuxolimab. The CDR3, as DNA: TGTGCCAGCAGCCTCTCGGGGGGCTTGGCCACCGGGGAGCTGTTTTTT. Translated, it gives CASSLSGGLATGELFF.